This record concerns one TCR beta chain sequence. Its antigen is not identified. It was with 60 Vbeta and 13 Jbeta primers that the PCR ran. Libraries were prepared by immunoSEQ multiplex PCR; TCRdb keeps only in-frame clonotypes and omits some of them. The data hold 100,000 or so clones, with under 80% observed a single time. Germline V gives CDR1 SGDLS, CDR2 YYNGEE. Trimming removed 4 bases at V and 0 bases at J, with 17 bases between. The CDR3 is 17 residues long. This sample was included in a study of cytomegalovirus exposure and HLA in healthy donors. Donors likely had unrecorded immune exposures despite being nominally healthy when sampled. Study results and limitations: Cytomegalovirus-associated TCR beta chains were listed, numbering 150 to 200. Prior analysis indicated that the majority of TCR beta V segments exhibited productivity approximately 90% or approximately 30% of the time.

The specimen sequenced was PBMCs. The source is a woman aged 45-60 years in good health and CMV-seropositive. The V gene is TRBV9, the J gene TRBJ1-3, with a tentative D call TRBD1 (5 bases). CDR3 nucleotides: TGTGCCAGCAGCCCTCGGATGGGGCCCTCCTCTGGAAACACCATATATTTT. Amino acid sequence: CASSPRMGPSSGNTIYF.